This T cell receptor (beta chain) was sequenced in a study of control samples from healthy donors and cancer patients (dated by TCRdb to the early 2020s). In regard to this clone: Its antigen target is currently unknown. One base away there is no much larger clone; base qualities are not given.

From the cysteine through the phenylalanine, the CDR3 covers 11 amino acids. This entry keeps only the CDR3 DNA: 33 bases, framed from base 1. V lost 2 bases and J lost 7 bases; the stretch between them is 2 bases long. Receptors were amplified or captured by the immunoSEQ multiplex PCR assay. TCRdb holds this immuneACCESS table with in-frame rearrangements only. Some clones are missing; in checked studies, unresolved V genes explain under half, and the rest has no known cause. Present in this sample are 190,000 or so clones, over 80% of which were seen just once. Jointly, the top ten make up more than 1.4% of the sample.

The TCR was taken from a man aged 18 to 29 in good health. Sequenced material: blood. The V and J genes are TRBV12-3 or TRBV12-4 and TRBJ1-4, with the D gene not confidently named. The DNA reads TGTGCCAGCAGTTTAAGTGAAAAACTGTTTTTT. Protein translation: CASSLSEKLFF.